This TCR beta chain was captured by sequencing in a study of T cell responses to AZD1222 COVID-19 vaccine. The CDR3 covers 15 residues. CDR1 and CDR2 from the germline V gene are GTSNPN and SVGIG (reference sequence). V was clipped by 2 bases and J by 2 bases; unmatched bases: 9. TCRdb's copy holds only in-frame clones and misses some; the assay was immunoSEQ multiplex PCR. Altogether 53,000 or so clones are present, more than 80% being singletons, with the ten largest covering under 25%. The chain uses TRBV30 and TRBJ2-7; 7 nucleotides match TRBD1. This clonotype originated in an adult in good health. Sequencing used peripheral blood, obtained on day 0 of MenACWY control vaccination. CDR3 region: CAWSSWDSRTYEQYF. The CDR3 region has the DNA TGTGCCTGGAGTTCTTGGGACAGTAGGACCTACGAGCAGTACTTC.